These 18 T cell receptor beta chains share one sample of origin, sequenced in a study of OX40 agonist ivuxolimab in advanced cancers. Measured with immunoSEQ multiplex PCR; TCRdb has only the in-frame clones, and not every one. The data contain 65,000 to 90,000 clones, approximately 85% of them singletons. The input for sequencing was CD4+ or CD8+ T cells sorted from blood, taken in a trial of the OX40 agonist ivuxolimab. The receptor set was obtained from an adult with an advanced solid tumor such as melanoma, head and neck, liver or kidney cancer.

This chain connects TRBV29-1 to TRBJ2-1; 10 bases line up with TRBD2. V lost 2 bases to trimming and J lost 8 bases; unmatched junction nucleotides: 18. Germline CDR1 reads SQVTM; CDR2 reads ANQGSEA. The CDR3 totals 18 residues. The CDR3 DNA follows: TGCAGCGTTGAAAGGGCTAGCGGGGGACCTTTTATATGGGATGAGCAGTTCTTC. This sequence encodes CSVERASGGPFIWDEQFF.

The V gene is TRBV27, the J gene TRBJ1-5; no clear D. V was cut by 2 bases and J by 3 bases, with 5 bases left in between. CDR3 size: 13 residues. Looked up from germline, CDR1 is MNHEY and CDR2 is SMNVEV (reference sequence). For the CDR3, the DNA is TGTGCCAGCAGTTTAAAGTACAATCAGCCCCAGCATTTT. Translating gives CASSLKYNQPQHF.

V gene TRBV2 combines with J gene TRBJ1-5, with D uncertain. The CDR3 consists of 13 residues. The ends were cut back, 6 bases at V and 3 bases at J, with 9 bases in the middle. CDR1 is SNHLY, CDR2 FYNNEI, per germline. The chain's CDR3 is CASSFSINQPQHF. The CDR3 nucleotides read TGTGCCAGCAGCTTTAGTATCAATCAGCCCCAGCATTTT.

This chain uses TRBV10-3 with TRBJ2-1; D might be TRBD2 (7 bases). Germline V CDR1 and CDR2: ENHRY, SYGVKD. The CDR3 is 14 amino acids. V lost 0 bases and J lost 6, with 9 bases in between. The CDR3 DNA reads TGTGCCATCAGTGAGTCGAGGGGGGGCAATGAGCAGTTCTTC. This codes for CAISESRGGNEQFF.

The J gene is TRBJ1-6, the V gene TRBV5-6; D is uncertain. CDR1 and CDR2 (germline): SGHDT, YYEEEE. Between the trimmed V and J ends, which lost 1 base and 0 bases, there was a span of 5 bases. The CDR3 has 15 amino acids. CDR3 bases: TGTGCCAGCAGCTTGCGCGTCTCCTATAATTCACCCCTCCACTTT. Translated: CASSLRVSYNSPLHF. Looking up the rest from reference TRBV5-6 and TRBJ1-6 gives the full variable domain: DAGVTQSPTHLIKTRGQQVTLRCSPKSGHDTVSWYQQALGQGPQFIFQYYEEEERQRGNFPDRFSGHQFPNYSSELNVNALLLGDSALYLCASSLRVSYNSPLHFGNGTRLTVT.

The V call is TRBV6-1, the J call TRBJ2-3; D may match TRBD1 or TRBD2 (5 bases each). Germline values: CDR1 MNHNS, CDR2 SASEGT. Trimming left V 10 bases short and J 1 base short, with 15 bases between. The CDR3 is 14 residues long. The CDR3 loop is CATQGAYGTDTQYF. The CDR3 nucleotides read TGTGCCACCCAGGGAGCGTACGGCACAGATACGCAGTATTTT.

The CDR3 sequence: CASSPPGDPDTQYF. The CDR3 DNA follows: TGTGCCAGCTCACCCCCCGGGGACCCAGATACGCAGTATTTT. J is TRBJ2-3 and V is TRBV18; D assignment may be TRBD1 or TRBD2 (5 bases each). Germline CDR1 reads KGHSH; CDR2 reads LQKENI. The CDR3 totals 14 residues. V was pared by 3 bases and J by 4 bases, with 11 bases between. Combining the CDR3 with reference TRBV18 and TRBJ2-3 gives the whole variable domain NAGVMQNPRHLVRRRGQEARLRCSPMKGHSHVYWYRQLPEEGLKFMVYLQKENIIDESGMPKERFSAEFPKEGPSILRIQQVVRGDSAAYFCASSPPGDPDTQYFGPGTRLTVL.

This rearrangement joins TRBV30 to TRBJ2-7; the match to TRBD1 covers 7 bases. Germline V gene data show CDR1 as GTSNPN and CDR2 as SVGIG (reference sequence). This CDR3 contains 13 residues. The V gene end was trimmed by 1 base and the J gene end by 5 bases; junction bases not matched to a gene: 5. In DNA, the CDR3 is TGTGCCTGGAGTGCCCAGACAGGGAACGAGCAGTACTTC. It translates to CAWSAQTGNEQYF.

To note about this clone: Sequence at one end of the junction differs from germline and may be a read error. CDR3 residues: CASSSRTGVDRGAVF. The CDR3 DNA reads as TGTGCCAGCAGCTCGCGGACAGGGGTGGACCGGGGAGCTGTTTTT. The gene calls are TRBV9 and TRBJ2-2; 9 nucleotides agree with TRBD1. The CDR3 contains 15 residues. CDR1 is SGDLS and CDR2 is YYNGEE in the germline V gene.

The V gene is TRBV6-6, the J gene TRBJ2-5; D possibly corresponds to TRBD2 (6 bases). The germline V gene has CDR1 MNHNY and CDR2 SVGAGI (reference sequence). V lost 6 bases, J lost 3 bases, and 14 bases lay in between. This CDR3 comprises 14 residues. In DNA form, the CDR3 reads TGTGCCAGCAGGAACAATATAGCGGAAGAGACCCAGTACTTC. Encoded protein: CASRNNIAEETQYF.

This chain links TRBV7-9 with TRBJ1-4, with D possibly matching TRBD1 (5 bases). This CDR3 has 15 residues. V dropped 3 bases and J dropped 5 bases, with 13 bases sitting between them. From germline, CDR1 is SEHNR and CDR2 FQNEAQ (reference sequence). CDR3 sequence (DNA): TGTGCCAGCAGCTTTACCGGGACGGTCAATGAAAAACTGTTTTTT. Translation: CASSFTGTVNEKLFF.

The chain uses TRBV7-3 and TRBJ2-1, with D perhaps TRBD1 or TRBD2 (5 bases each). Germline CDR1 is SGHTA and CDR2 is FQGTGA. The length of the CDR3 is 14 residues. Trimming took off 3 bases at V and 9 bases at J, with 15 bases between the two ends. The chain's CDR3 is CASSFSRDGGEQFF. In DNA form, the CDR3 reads TGTGCCAGCAGCTTCTCCCGGGACGGTGGTGAGCAGTTCTTC.

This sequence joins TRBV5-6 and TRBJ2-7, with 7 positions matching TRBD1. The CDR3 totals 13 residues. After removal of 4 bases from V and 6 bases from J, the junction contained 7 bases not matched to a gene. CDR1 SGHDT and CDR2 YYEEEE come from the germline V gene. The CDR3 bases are TGTGCCAGCAGCGCCTACAGGGGAACCGAGCAGTACTTC. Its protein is CASSAYRGTEQYF.

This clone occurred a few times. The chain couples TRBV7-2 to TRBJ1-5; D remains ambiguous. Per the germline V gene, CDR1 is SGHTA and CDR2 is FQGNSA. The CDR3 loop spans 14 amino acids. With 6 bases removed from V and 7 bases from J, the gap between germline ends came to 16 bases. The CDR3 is CASSLTVWEQPQHF. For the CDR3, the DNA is TGTGCCAGCAGTTTAACCGTGTGGGAACAGCCCCAGCATTTT.

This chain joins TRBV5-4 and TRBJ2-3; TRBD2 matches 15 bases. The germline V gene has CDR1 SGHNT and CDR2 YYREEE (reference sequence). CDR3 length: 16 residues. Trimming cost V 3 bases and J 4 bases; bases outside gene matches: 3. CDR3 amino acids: CASSSRTSGGADTQYF. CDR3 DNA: TGTGCCAGCAGCTCCCGGACTAGCGGGGGGGCAGATACGCAGTATTTT.

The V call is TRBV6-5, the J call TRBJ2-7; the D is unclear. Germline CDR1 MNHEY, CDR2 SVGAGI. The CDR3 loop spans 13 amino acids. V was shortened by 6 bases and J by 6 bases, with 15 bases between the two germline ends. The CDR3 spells CASSGPPPGEQYF. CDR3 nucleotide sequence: TGTGCCAGCAGCGGGCCTCCCCCCGGCGAGCAGTACTTC.

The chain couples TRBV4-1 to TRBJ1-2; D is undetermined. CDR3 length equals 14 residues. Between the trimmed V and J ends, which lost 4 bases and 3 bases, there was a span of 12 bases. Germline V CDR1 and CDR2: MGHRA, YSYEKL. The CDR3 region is CASSPLDGYYGYTF. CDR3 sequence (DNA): TGCGCCAGCAGCCCGCTGGACGGATACTATGGCTACACCTTC.

CDR3: CASSRDRTTLGELFF. In nucleotides, the CDR3 is TGTGCCAGCTCACGGGACAGGACGACCCTCGGGGAGCTGTTTTTT. V gene TRBV18 combines with J gene TRBJ2-2, with 8 nucleotides matching TRBD1. Per germline, CDR1 KGHSH and CDR2 LQKENI. The CDR3 sequence is 15 residues long. J gave up 7 bases and V 4 bases, and 8 bases lay outside the gene matches.